This TCR beta chain appears in the sequencing data of a study of beta chain features in type 1 diabetes. General study findings and limits: Among all four CD4+ subsets, Type 1 diabetes patients had TCRB CDR3s that were moderately but significantly shorter. Within patients, naive, central memory and Treg TCRB repertoires seemed more similar than within healthy donors.

Trimming pared 4 bases from V and 8 bases from J, leaving 19 bases between. The CDR3 contains 15 residues. Germline values: CDR1 SGHRS, CDR2 YFSETQ. Purity (above 98%) was reached by all sorted populations. Sequenced material consisted of expressed TCRB transcripts (all of the isolated RNA was reverse transcribed). Reads from naive, central memory and regulatory T cell samples averaged around 3.7 million. Measured with immunoSEQ multiplex PCR; TCRdb has only the in-frame clones, and not every one. The sample holds 300,000 to 350,000 clones, less than 10% seen once. A word on this clone: Its antigen is currently unknown.

V gene TRBV5-1 combines with J gene TRBJ2-1; perhaps TRBD2 as D (5 bases). The receptor was derived from a woman between 18 and 29 years old in good health. The sequencing sample was made of central memory CD4+ T cells from blood. The CDR3 nucleotides read TGCGCCAGCAGCGCTCTCAGCGGTGGTCTGGATGAGCAGTTCTTC. Amino acids: CASSALSGGLDEQFF.